These 19 T cell receptor beta chains were sequenced from one sample in a study of cytomegalovirus exposure and HLA in healthy donors. The PCR was carried out with 60 Vbeta primers and 13 Jbeta primers. Using immunoSEQ multiplex PCR, the repertoire was profiled, and TCRdb retains in-frame clones only, with some absent. The sample has 150,000 or so clones, almost 80% seen once. Sequencing used PBMCs. The source is a female donor in good health and CMV-seronegative.

In its sample, this clone was seen once. This rearrangement joins TRBV30 to TRBJ2-1, with 10 bases lining up with TRBD2. J was trimmed by 14 bases and V by 2 bases; bases with no gene match: 6. CDR1 GTSNPN and CDR2 SVGIG come from the germline V gene (reference sequence). The CDR3 runs 12 residues. The CDR3 coding sequence is TGTGCCTGGAGTCGAAGCGGGGGGGCAGAGTTCTTC. This codes for CAWSRSGGAEFF.

The V and J genes are TRBV6-1 and TRBJ2-3, with TRBD2 matching over 12 bases. CDR3 size: 15 residues. Germline V gives CDR1 MNHNS, CDR2 SASEGT. Trimming took 3 bases from V and 8 from J; bases not matched to a gene: 6. The CDR3 bases are TGTGCCAGCAGTGACCGGACTAGCGGGATATTTACGCAGTATTTT. Amino acids: CASSDRTSGIFTQYF.

The chain links TRBV9 to TRBJ2-1; maybe TRBD1 (5 bases). CDR1 is SGDLS and CDR2 is YYNGEE in the germline V gene. The CDR3 totals 13 residues. The V gene lost 3 bases and the J gene lost 4 bases, with 8 bases spanning the gap. In DNA, the CDR3 is TGTGCCAGCAGCGAGGACACTTACAATGAGCAGTTCTTC. Its protein product is CASSEDTYNEQFF.

This clone appeared a few times. The J gene is TRBJ1-2, the V gene TRBV4-2; D remains ambiguous. The ends were cut back, 4 bases at V and 3 bases at J, with 12 bases in the middle. The germline CDR1 and CDR2 sequences are LGHNA and YNFKEQ. This CDR3 has 14 residues. The CDR3 here is CASSRSGSDYGYTF. The CDR3 DNA reads TGTGCCAGCAGCCGGAGTGGGTCCGACTATGGCTACACCTTC.

This chain connects TRBV7-2 to TRBJ2-1, with TRBD1 matching over 8 bases. The germline V gene has CDR1 SGHTA and CDR2 FQGNSA. The J segment lost 6 bases and the V segment lost 5 bases, leaving 9 bases of the junction unmatched. There are 15 residues in the CDR3. In DNA form, the CDR3 reads TGTGCCAGCAGCACTTGGACAGGGTCCGGCAATGAGCAGTTCTTC. The encoded protein is CASSTWTGSGNEQFF.

The chain combines TRBV4-1 with TRBJ1-1; tentatively, D is TRBD1 (5 bases). Trimming took off 3 bases at V and 1 base at J, with 6 bases between the two ends. The germline V gene has CDR1 MGHRA and CDR2 YSYEKL. This CDR3 spans 13 amino acids. This CDR3 is CASSQGGNTEAFF. The CDR3, as DNA: TGCGCCAGCAGCCAGGGGGGGAACACTGAAGCTTTCTTT.

This chain connects TRBV5-1 to TRBJ2-7, with 8 bases aligning to TRBD2. The V and J ends lost 3 bases and 2 bases, in that order; junction bases with no gene match: 7. CDR3 size: 15 residues. Germline V gene data show CDR1 as SGHRS and CDR2 as YFSETQ. DNA for the CDR3: TGCGCCAGCAGCTCCGGACTAGCCTTTACCTACGAGCAGTACTTC. Protein sequence: CASSSGLAFTYEQYF.

The rearrangement uses TRBV19 and TRBJ1-2; D possibly corresponds to TRBD1 (6 bases). Germline CDR1 LNHDA, CDR2 SQIVND (reference sequence). The CDR3 has 14 residues. The ends were cut back, 4 bases at V and 4 bases at J, with 13 bases in the middle. The CDR3 bases are TGTGCCAGTAGTAGGGGACACCCTGCCTATGGCTACACCTTC. Protein: CASSRGHPAYGYTF. Looking up the rest from reference TRBV19 and TRBJ1-2 gives the full variable domain: DGGITQSPKYLFRKEGQNVTLSCEQNLNHDAMYWYRQDPGQGLRLIYYSQIVNDFQKGDIAEGYSVSREKKESFPLTVTSAQKNPTAFYLCASSRGHPAYGYTFGSGTRLTVV.

V and J are TRBV10-3 and TRBJ1-3; D is unclear. This CDR3 spans 14 amino acids. CDR1 ENHRY and CDR2 SYGVKD come from the germline V gene. V dropped 3 bases and J dropped 2 bases, with 8 bases sitting between them. The CDR3 loop is CAISEGSPGNTIYF. In DNA form, the CDR3 reads TGTGCCATCAGTGAAGGGAGTCCTGGAAACACCATATATTTT.

The chain couples TRBV2 to TRBJ2-3; 9 nucleotides match TRBD2. Trimming cost V 4 bases and J 3 bases; bases outside gene matches: 8. Germline V CDR1 and CDR2: SNHLY, FYNNEI. This CDR3 has 16 residues. CDR3 sequence reads: CASSVLGGRGTDTQYF. CDR3 sequence (DNA): TGTGCCAGCAGTGTTTTGGGCGGGAGGGGGACAGATACGCAGTATTTT. Using reference TRBV2 and TRBJ2-3 for the parts outside the CDR3, the full variable domain is EPEVTQTPSHQVTQMGQEVILRCVPISNHLYFYWYRQILGQKVEFLVSFYNNEISEKSEIFDDQFSVERPDGSNFTLKIRSTKLEDSAMYFCASSVLGGRGTDTQYFGPGTRLTVL.

V is TRBV7-3 and J is TRBJ2-7; maybe TRBD1 (6 bases). V lost 5 bases and J lost 2, with 13 bases in between. This CDR3 is 14 amino acids long. Germline loops: CDR1 SGHTA, CDR2 FQGTGA. The CDR3 sequence: CASSLHAGAYEQYF. The CDR3 DNA is TGTGCCAGCAGCCTCCATGCAGGGGCCTACGAGCAGTACTTC.

The rearrangement links TRBV9 to TRBJ2-7; D possibly corresponds to TRBD1 (5 bases). V dropped 4 bases and J dropped 7 bases, with 18 bases sitting between them. Looked up from germline, CDR1 is SGDLS and CDR2 is YYNGEE. CDR3 size: 14 residues. CDR3 DNA sequence: TGTGCCAGCAGCCCCCCGCGCCCCCCAGGGGAGCAGTACTTC. Translated: CASSPPRPPGEQYF.

This clone appeared once. The J gene is TRBJ2-2, the V gene TRBV9; TRBD2 matches at 8 bases. V gave up 4 bases and J gave up 0 bases; unmatched junction bases: 8. The germline V gene encodes CDR1 SGDLS and CDR2 YYNGEE. CDR3 length equals 17 residues. Here the CDR3 reads CASSSRVAGSNTGELFF. CDR3 bases: TGTGCCAGCAGCTCTCGGGTAGCGGGGTCGAACACCGGGGAGCTGTTTTTT.

The genes are TRBV7-6 and TRBJ2-5; possibly TRBD1 for D (6 bases). This CDR3 spans 15 amino acids. V gave up 5 bases and J gave up 0 bases, with 13 bases separating them. The germline CDR1 and CDR2 sequences are SGHVS and FNYEAQ. Written as DNA, the CDR3 is TGTGCCAGCAGCGCCGGGACAAAGTACCAAGAGACCCAGTACTTC. Its translation: CASSAGTKYQETQYF.

This clone was counted once. The chain links TRBV5-1 to TRBJ1-1; perhaps TRBD1 as D (5 bases). This CDR3 spans 15 amino acids. CDR1 is SGHRS and CDR2 is YFSETQ in the germline V gene. The V end lost 0 bases, the J end lost 0 bases, and 9 bases lay between the germline ends. The CDR3 bases are TGCGCCAGCAGCTTGGCCCCAGGGATGAACACTGAAGCTTTCTTT. Encoded protein: CASSLAPGMNTEAFF.

The rearrangement joins TRBV4-1 to TRBJ2-1, with 12 bases that match TRBD1. Germline assignment: CDR1 MGHRA and CDR2 YSYEKL. The J segment lost 6 bases and the V segment lost 5 bases, leaving 8 bases of the junction unmatched. This CDR3 is built from 16 residues. The CDR3 DNA reads TGCGCCAGCAGCATGCGGGACAGGGGGCCAAGCAATGAGCAGTTCTTC. It translates to CASSMRDRGPSNEQFF.

This chain connects TRBV10-2 to TRBJ1-1; 7 bases are shared with TRBD1. The CDR3 is 13 residues long. Germline trimming cut 7 bases from V and 0 bases from J; bases unmatched to any gene: 2. Germline CDR1 is WSHSY and CDR2 is SAAADI. The CDR3 loop is CASIGQVNTEAFF. Written as DNA, the CDR3 is TGCGCCAGCATCGGACAGGTGAACACTGAAGCTTTCTTT.

This sequence joins TRBV18 and TRBJ2-7; tentatively, D is TRBD2 (5 bases). The V gene's germline CDR1 is KGHSH and CDR2 LQKENI. There are 11 residues in the CDR3. Trimming stripped 6 bases from V and 7 bases from J, with 10 bases between. CDR3 DNA sequence: TGTGCCAGCTCCGCGAGGGATGAGCAGTACTTC. Protein sequence: CASSARDEQYF.

This clone came up once. The rearrangement links TRBV2 to TRBJ2-7; D gene ambiguous. V gave up 3 bases and J gave up 1 base, with 7 bases separating them. The CDR3 covers 13 residues. Germline V gene lookup returns CDR1 SNHLY and CDR2 FYNNEI. This chain's CDR3 is CASSDWQSYEQYF. The CDR3 DNA is TGTGCCAGCAGTGATTGGCAGTCCTACGAGCAGTACTTC.